The 13 T cell receptor delta chains below all came from one sample that was sequenced in a study of gamma-delta T cells after stem cell transplantation. TCRdb re-called the RT-PCR reads via CATT. This sample's table has approximately 54 delta-chain clones. The sequenced material came from gamma-delta T cells. The receptor set was obtained from a human donor. It is not recorded whose cells these are; they may come from a transplant donor. This table probably holds off-target reads from a library built for another chain.

CDR3 loop: CAASAILRAGPPTRYTDKLIF. The CDR3 DNA sequence: TGTGCAGCAAGCGCCATCCTACGAGCTGGGCCTCCTACAAGGTACACCGATAAACTCATCTTT. This rearrangement joins TRAV29/DV5 to TRDJ1; TRDD2 might be the D (6 bases). The germline V and J ends were trimmed by 0 bases and 0 bases, with 30 bases remaining between them. In germline, CDR1 is NSMFDY, CDR2 ISSIKDK. The CDR3 extends over 21 amino acids. Using reference TRAV29/DV5 and TRDJ1 for the parts outside the CDR3, the full variable domain is DQQVKQNSPSLSVQEGRISILNCDYTNSMFDYFLWYKKYPAEGPTFLISISSIKDKNEDGRFTVFLNKSAKHLSLHIVPSQPGDSAVYFCAASAILRAGPPTRYTDKLIFGKGTRVTVEP.

The chain uses TRDV2 and TRDJ3; D is undetermined. The CDR3 is 17 residues long. The germline V gene encodes CDR1 GEAIGNYY and CDR2 EKD. V dropped 3 bases and J dropped 4 bases, with 15 bases sitting between them. CDR3 in DNA: TGTGCCTGTGACCCCATTTCCGCCCGGTGGGACACCCGACAGATGTTTTTC. Amino acids: CACDPISARWDTRQMFF.

The genes are TRDV1 and TRDJ1, with 8 nucleotides matching TRDD2. Germline trimming cut 5 bases from V and 2 bases from J; bases unmatched to any gene: 22. Germline CDR1 reads TSWWSYY; CDR2 reads QGS. The CDR3 length is 20 residues. This chain's CDR3 is CALGSSRASYVLGVTDKLIF. DNA of the CDR3: TGTGCTCTTGGGTCCTCAAGGGCTTCCTACGTGCTGGGTGTTACCGATAAACTCATCTTT.

This clone was counted between two and nine times. CDR3 DNA sequence: TGTGCCTGTGACACCGGGGGATACGCAGCACAACTCTTCTTT. This gives the protein CACDTGGYAAQLFF. The rearrangement uses TRDV2 and TRDJ2; 10 bases align to TRDD3. J gave up 6 bases and V 0 bases, and 0 bases lay outside the gene matches. The CDR3 loop spans 14 amino acids. The germline V gene encodes CDR1 GEAIGNYY and CDR2 EKD.

The rearrangement joins TRDV2 to TRDJ1; TRDD3 agrees at 9 bases. V trimming: 0 bases; J trimming: 5 bases; junction bases outside the gene matches: 21. The germline gives CDR1 GEAIGNYY, CDR2 EKD. The CDR3 totals 20 residues. The CDR3: CACDTGSNFSGRTGGDKLIF. CDR3 coding DNA: TGTGCCTGTGACACCGGTTCTAATTTCAGCGGGCGGACTGGGGGAGATAAACTCATCTTT.

The CDR3 protein is CACDTVALLGNRYTDKLIF. In DNA form, the CDR3 reads TGTGCCTGTGACACCGTCGCCCTACTGGGAAACCGGTACACCGATAAACTCATCTTT. This chain connects TRDV2 to TRDJ1, with D tentatively TRDD3 (6 bases). Per the germline V gene, CDR1 is GEAIGNYY and CDR2 is EKD. This CDR3 spans 19 amino acids. Trimming removed 0 bases from V and 0 bases from J, with 22 bases in between.

This clone has just a few counts. The rearrangement joins TRDV2 to TRDJ3; 8 positions match TRDD3. Germline V gives CDR1 GEAIGNYY, CDR2 EKD. The CDR3 loop spans 18 amino acids. V shed 1 base and J 0 bases; nucleotides not matched to a gene: 4. In DNA, the CDR3 is TGTGCCTGTGACACGGGATACGCGAGCTCCTGGGACACCCGACAGATGTTTTTC. As protein: CACDTGYASSWDTRQMFF.

This clone was picked up a small number of times. The V and J genes are TRDV2 and TRDJ1; TRDD3 agrees at 10 bases. After removal of 3 bases from V and 4 bases from J, the junction contained 7 bases not matched to a gene. Germline CDR1 and CDR2: GEAIGNYY and EKD. The CDR3 is 15 residues long. CDR3 sequence reads: CACDFWGIEGDKLIF. CDR3 nucleotide sequence: TGTGCCTGTGACTTCTGGGGGATAGAAGGCGATAAACTCATCTTT.

In this sample, this clone turned up a few times. The chain carries TRDV1 and TRDJ1; 8 bases are a match to TRDD3. Per the germline V gene, CDR1 is TSWWSYY and CDR2 is QGS. The CDR3 sequence is 24 residues long. The V and J ends lost 0 bases and 0 bases, in that order; junction bases with no gene match: 27. CDR3 sequence: CALGELLGPNSWSGGQSYTDKLIF. CDR3 bases: TGTGCTCTTGGGGAACTGCTAGGCCCAAATTCCTGGTCTGGGGGACAGTCGTACACCGATAAACTCATCTTT.

This clone was detected a few times. The DNA for the CDR3 is TGTGCCTGTGACAATACTGGGGGATACTCCTGGGACACCCGACAGATGTTTTTC. Amino acids: CACDNTGGYSWDTRQMFF. The chain couples TRDV2 to TRDJ3; 11 bases align to TRDD3. This CDR3 spans 18 amino acids. Losses at the gene ends were 2 bases for V and 0 bases for J; bases not matched to a gene: 2. The germline V gene has CDR1 GEAIGNYY and CDR2 EKD.

This clone was detected only a few times. J is TRDJ3 and V is TRDV2, with 13 bases matching TRDD3. The ends lost 0 bases at V and 0 bases at J; junction bases unmatched: 7. CDR3 length equals 21 residues. Germline assignment: CDR1 GEAIGNYY and CDR2 EKD. The chain's CDR3 is CACDTVLGDTRSSWDTRQMFF. CDR3 bases: TGTGCCTGTGACACCGTACTGGGGGATACGCGGAGCTCCTGGGACACCCGACAGATGTTTTTC.

This clone was seen more than once but under ten times. An end of the junction does not agree with germline; a read error may underlie this. The V call is TRDV2, the J call TRDJ3, with 7 bases identical to TRDD3. This CDR3 spans 19 amino acids. CDR1 and CDR2 (germline): GEAIGNYY, EKD. The CDR3 nucleotides read TGTGCCTGTGACACCGAGGGGGATTCATGGTCCTGGAACACCCGACAGATGTTTTTC. Translated, it gives CACDTEGDSWSWNTRQMFF.

This clone was picked up a small number of times. The V and J genes are TRDV1 and TRDJ1; D gene uncertain. CDR3 length: 13 residues. With 0 bases removed from V and 1 base from J, the gap between germline ends came to 3 bases. Germline V gene sequence: CDR1 TSWWSYY, CDR2 QGS. CDR3 sequence: CALGELPTDKLIF. CDR3 in DNA: TGTGCTCTTGGGGAACTCCCCACCGATAAACTCATCTTT.